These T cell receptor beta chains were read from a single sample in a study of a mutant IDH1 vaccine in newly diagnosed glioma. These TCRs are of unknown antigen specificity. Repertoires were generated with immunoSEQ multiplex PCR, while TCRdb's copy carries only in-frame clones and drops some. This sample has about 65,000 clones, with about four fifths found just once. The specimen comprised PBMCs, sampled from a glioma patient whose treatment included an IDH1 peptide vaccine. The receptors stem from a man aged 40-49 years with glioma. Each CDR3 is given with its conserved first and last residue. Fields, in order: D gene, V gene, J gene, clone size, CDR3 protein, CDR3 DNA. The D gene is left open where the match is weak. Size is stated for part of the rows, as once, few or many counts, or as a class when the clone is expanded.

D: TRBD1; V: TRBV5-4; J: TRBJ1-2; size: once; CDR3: CASSWDRNNYGYTF; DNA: TGTGCCAGCAGCTGGGACAGGAATAACTATGGCTACACCTTC
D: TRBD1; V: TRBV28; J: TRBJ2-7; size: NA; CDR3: CASNPSTGTGDYEQYF; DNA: TGTGCCAGCAACCCATCTACCGGGACAGGGGACTACGAGCAGTACTTC
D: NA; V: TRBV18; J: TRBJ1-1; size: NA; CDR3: CASSPDTSLGTEAFF; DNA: TGTGCCAGCTCACCAGACACCTCCCTGGGGACTGAAGCTTTCTTT
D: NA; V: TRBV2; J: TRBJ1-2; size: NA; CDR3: CASSFRGAETGYTF; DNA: TGTGCCAGCAGCTTCCGGGGGGCGGAGACGGGCTACACCTTC
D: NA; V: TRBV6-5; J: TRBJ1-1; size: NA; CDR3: CASSYGQTMNTEAFF; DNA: TGTGCCAGCAGTTACGGACAGACCATGAACACTGAAGCTTTCTTT
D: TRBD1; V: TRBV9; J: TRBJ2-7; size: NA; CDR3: CASSVEGTGSYEQYF; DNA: TGTGCCAGCAGCGTAGAAGGGACAGGTTCCTACGAGCAGTACTTC
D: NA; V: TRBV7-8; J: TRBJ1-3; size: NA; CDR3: CASSFEGSGNTIYF; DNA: TGTGCCAGCAGCTTTGAGGGATCAGGAAACACCATATATTTT
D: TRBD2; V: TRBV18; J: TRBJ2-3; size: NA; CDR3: CASSRTSGGAADTQYF; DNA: TGTGCCAGCTCACGGACTAGCGGGGGGGCTGCAGATACGCAGTATTTT
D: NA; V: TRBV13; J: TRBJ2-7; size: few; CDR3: CASSRGGEQYF; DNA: TGTGCCAGCAGCCGCGGTGGCGAGCAGTACTTC
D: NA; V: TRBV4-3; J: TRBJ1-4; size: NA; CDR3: CASSQDGGVPLLFF; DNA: TGCGCCAGCAGCCAAGATGGTGGGGTCCCCTTACTGTTTTTT
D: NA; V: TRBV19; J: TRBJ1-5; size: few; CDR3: CASSIDPGRNQPQHF; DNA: TGTGCCAGTAGTATAGATCCGGGGAGAAATCAGCCCCAGCATTTT
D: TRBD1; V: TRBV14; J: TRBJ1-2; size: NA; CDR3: CASSQVGTGGGYTF; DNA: TGTGCCAGCAGCCAAGTTGGGACAGGAGGGGGCTACACCTTC
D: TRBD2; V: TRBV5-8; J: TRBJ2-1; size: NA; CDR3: CASSLRTSGVNEQFF; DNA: TGTGCCAGCAGCTTGAGGACTAGCGGGGTCAATGAGCAGTTCTTC
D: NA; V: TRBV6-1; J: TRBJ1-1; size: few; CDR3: CASSEAESLEAFF; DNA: TGTGCCAGCAGTGAAGCCGAGTCTCTCGAAGCTTTCTTT
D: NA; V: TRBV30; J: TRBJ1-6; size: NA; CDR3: CAWSHRAQSPLHF; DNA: TGTGCCTGGAGTCACAGGGCGCAGTCACCCCTCCACTTT
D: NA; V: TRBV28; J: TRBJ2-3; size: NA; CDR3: CASSTTGDTQYF; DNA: TGTGCCAGCAGTACGACAGGTGATACGCAGTATTTT
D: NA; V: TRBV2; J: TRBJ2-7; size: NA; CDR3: CASSPPRTEGEQYF; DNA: TGTGCCAGCAGTCCCCCCCGGACAGAGGGCGAGCAGTACTTC
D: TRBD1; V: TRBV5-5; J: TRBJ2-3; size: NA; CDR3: CASSLIRDSNTDTQYF; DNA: TGTGCCAGCAGCTTGATAAGGGACAGCAACACAGATACGCAGTATTTT